The clone carrying this TCR beta chain was counted only a few times. The data were obtained in a study of blood T cell repertoires in COVID-19. On the study more broadly: PBMCs, B-cell-depleted T cells, or T cells were the source of the cDNA or gDNA that made up the material.

The protocol was immunoSEQ multiplex PCR, while the TCRdb copy is restricted to in-frame clones and leaves out a portion. The sample shows 150,000 to 200,000 clones, roughly 80% of them seen only once. The study recruited people aged about 18 to 89 years across around 24 US areas. Germline trimming cut 4 bases from V and 6 bases from J; bases unmatched to any gene: 6. The CDR3 sequence is 14 residues long. Germline V gene sequence: CDR1 KGHSH, CDR2 LQKENI. This chain connects TRBV18 to TRBJ2-7; 10 nucleotides align to TRBD2. Specimen: PBMCs or T cells enriched from blood (not recorded which). The sequence was collected from a man aged 50-60 years who had recovered from COVID-19. CDR3 loop: CASSLGTSDLEQYF. The CDR3 DNA is TGTGCCAGCTCACTTGGGACTAGCGATCTCGAGCAGTACTTC.